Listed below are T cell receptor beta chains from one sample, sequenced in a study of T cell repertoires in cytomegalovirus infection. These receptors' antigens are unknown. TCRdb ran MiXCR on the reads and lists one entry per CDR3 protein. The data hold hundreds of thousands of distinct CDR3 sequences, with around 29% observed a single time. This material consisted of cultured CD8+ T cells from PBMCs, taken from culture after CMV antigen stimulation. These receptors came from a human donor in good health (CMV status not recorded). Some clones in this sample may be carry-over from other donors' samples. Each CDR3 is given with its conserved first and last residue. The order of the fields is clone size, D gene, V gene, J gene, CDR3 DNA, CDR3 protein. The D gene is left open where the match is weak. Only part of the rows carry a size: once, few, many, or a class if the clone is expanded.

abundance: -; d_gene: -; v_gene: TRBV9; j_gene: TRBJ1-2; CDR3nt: TGTGCCAGCAGCGTAGGGGATGGGGCCGGCTATGGCTACACCTTC; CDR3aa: CASSVGDGAGYGYTF
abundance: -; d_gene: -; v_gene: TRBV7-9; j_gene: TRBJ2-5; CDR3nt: TGTGCCAGCAGCCTTCCTATGGAGACCCAGTACTTC; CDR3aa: CASSLPMETQYF
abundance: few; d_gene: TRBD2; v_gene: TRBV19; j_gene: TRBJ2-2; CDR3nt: TGTGCCAGTAGTGTTGCGGGGGTCACCGGGGAGCTGTTTTTT; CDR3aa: CASSVAGVTGELFF
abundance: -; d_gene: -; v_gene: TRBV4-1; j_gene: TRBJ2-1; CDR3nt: TGCGCCAGCAGCCAACACGGACTCGGGAACAATGAGCAGTTCTTC; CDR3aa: CASSQHGLGNNEQFF
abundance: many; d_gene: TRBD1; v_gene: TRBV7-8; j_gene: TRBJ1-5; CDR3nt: TGTGCCAGCGTCGGGGCAGGGGGCGCGGGCAATCAGCCCCAGCATTTT; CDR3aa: CASVGAGGAGNQPQHF
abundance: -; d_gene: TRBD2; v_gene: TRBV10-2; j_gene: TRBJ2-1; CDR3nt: TGCGCCAGCAGTGAGGCTAGCGGGGAATCCTACAATGAGCAGTTCTTC; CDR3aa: CASSEASGESYNEQFF
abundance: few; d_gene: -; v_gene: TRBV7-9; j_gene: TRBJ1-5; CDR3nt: TGTGCCAGCAGCTCCGGGACTTATCAGCCCCAGCATTTT; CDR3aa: CASSSGTYQPQHF
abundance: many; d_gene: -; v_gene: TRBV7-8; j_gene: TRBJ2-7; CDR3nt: TGTGCCAGCAGCTTAGGCGCTAGGGACTACGAGCAGTACTTC; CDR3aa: CASSLGARDYEQYF
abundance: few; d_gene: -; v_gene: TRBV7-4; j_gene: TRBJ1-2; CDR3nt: TGTGCCAGCAGCTCTAGTCCGGGGGCCCGCTATGGCTACACCTTC; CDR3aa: CASSSSPGARYGYTF
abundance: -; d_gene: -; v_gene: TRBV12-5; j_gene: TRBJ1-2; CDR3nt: TGTGCTAGTGGTTTGGCCGGAGGGGCAAGTGGTGGCTACACCTTC; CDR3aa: CASGLAGGASGGYTF
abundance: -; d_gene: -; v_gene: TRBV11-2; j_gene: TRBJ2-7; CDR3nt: TGTGCCAGCAGCCTACGGGAAGAGCAGTACTTC; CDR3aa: CASSLREEQYF
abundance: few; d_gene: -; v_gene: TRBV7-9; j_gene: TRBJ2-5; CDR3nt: TGTGCCAGCAGCCCCCCTACAGGCCTATCCGAGACCCAGTACTTC; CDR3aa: CASSPPTGLSETQYF
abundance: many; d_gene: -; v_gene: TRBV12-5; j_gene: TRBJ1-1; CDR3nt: TGTGCTAGTGGACCCGGGACATCGAGCACTGAAGCTTTCTTT; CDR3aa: CASGPGTSSTEAFF
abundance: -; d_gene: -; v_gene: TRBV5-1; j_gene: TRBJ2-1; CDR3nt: TGCGCCAGCAGCCCCAGTCGGCGGGGCGATTACAATGAGCAGTTCTTC; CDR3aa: CASSPSRRGDYNEQFF
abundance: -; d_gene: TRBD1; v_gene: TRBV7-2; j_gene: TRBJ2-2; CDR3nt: TGTGCCAGCAGCGGACAGGGTACCGGGGAGCTGTTTTTT; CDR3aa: CASSGQGTGELFF
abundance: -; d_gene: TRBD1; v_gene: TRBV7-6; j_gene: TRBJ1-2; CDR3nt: TGTGCCAGCAAGGGGACAGGGGACTATGGCTACACCTTC; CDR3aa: CASKGTGDYGYTF
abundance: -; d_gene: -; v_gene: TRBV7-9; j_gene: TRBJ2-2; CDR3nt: TGTGTCAGCAGCCAAAATTGGGGGGAGACCGGGGAGCTGTTTTTT; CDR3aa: CVSSQNWGETGELFF
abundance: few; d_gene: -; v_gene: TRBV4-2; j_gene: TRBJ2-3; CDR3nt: TGTGCCAGCAGCCAGGATCTGAGGGACACAGATACGCAGTATTTT; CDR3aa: CASSQDLRDTDTQYF
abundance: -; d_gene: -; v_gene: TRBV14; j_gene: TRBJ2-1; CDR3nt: TGTGCCAGCAGGCACACAGGGTTTTACAATGAGCAGTTCTTC; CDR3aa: CASRHTGFYNEQFF
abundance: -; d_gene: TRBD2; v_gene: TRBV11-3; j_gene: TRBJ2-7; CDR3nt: TGTGCCAGCAGCTTAAAGTCTAGCGGGACGGTCTCCTACGAGCAGTACTTC; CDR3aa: CASSLKSSGTVSYEQYF
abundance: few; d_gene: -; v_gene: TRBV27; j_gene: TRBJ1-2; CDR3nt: TGTGCCAGCAGTCCGATTGGCAGACCCTACACCTTC; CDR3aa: CASSPIGRPYTF
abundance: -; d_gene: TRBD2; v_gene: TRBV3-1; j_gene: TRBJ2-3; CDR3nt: TGTGCCAGCAGTCACGAGGGACTAGCGGGACAAGATACGCAGTATTTT; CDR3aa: CASSHEGLAGQDTQYF
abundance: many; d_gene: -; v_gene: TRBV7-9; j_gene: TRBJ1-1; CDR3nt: TGTGCCAGCAGCTTTGAGAGCACTGAAGCTTTCTTT; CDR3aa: CASSFESTEAFF
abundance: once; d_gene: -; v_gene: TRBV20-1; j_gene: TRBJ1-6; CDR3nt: TGCAGTGCTACTTTCGGAGAATATAATTCACCCCTCCACTTT; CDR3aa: CSATFGEYNSPLHF
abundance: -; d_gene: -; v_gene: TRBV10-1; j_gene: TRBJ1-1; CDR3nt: TGCGCCAGCAGTGAATTCGACAGTGGGGTGAACACTGAAGCTTTCTTT; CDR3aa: CASSEFDSGVNTEAFF
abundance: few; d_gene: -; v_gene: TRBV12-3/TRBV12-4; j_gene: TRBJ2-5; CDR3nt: TGTGCCAGCAAACGAGGGGAAGTTGAGACCCAGTACTTC; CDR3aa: CASKRGEVETQYF
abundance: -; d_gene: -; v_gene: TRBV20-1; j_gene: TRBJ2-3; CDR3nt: TGCAGTGCTAGAGCCACCACAGATACGCAGTATTTT; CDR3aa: CSARATTDTQYF
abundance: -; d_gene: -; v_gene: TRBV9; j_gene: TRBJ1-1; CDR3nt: TGTGCCAGCAGCGTAGGAGGGGACCCTGAAGCTTTCTTT; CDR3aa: CASSVGGDPEAFF
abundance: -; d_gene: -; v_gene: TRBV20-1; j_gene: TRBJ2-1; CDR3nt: TGCAGTGCGCCGGGACTTGACAATGAGCAGTTCTTC; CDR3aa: CSAPGLDNEQFF
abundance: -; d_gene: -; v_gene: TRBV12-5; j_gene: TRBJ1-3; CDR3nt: TGTGCTAGTGGTTTGGTACCGGAACTCTCTGGAAACACCATATATTTT; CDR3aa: CASGLVPELSGNTIYF
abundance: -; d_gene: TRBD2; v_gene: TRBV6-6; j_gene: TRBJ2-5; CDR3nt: TGTGCCAGCAGTGGACTAGCGGGGGAGGGAGAGACCCAGTACTTC; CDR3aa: CASSGLAGEGETQYF
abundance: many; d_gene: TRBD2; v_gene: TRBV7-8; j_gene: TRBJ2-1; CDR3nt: TGTGCCAGCAGCTTTCAGCTAGCGGGGACACACTCCTACAATGAGCAGTTCTTC; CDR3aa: CASSFQLAGTHSYNEQFF
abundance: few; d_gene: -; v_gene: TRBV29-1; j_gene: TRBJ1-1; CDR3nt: TGCAGCGTTGAAAGGGAGAACACTGAAGCTTTCTTT; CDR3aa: CSVERENTEAFF
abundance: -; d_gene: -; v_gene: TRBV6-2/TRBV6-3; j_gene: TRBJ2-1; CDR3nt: TGTGCCAGCTTCCACGGGGGTTACGGTGAGCAGTTCTTC; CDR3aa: CASFHGGYGEQFF
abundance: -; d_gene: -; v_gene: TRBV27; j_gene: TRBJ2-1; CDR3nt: TGTGCCAGCAGTTTCCAGGGGGGGCTATACAATGAGCAGTTCTTC; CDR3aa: CASSFQGGLYNEQFF
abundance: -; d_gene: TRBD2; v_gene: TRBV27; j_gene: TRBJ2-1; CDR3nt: TGTGCCAGCAGTCCACGCGGTGGCGGGGGGAGGTCGCAGTTCTTC; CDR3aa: CASSPRGGGGRSQFF
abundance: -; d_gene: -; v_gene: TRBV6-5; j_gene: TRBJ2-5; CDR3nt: TGTGCCAGCAGTTACTCGATAGGGTTAAGAGAGACCCAGTACTTC; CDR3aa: CASSYSIGLRETQYF
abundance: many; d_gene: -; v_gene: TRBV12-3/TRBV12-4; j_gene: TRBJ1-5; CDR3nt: TGTGCCAGCAGTTTAAAGGGCCACAATCAGCCCCAGCATTTT; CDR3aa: CASSLKGHNQPQHF
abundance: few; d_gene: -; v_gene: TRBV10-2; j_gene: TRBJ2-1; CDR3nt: TGCGCCAGCAGTCCGCGGGGCTACCACTCCTACAATGAGCAGTTCTTC; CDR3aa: CASSPRGYHSYNEQFF
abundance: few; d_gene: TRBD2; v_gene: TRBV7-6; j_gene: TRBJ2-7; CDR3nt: TGTGCCAGCAGCCCTGGTTGGGGGGGGGAACGGTACGAGCAGTACTTC; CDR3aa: CASSPGWGGERYEQYF
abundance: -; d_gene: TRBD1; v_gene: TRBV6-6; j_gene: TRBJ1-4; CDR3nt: TGTGCCAGCAGATCACAGGGGGCAGCGGAAAAACTGTTTTTT; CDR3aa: CASRSQGAAEKLFF
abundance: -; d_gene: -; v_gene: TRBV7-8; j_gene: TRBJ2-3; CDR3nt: TGTGCCAGCCGCAGTCGGGAAGATACGCAGTATTTT; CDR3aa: CASRSREDTQYF
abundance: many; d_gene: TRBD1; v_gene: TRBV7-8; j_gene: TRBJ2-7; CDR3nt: TGTGCCAGCAGCCCGGGACAGGGATACCCCTACGAGCAGTACTTC; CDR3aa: CASSPGQGYPYEQYF
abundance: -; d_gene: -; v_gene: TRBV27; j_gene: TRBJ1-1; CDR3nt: TGTGCCAGCAGGCAGGGGTCCTTCACTGAAGCTTTCTTT; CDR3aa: CASRQGSFTEAFF
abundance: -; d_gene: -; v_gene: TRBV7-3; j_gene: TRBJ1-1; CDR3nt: TGTGCCAGCAGCTGGGGTGGGGGTTCAAGAGGGGCTGAAGCTTTCTTT; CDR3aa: CASSWGGGSRGAEAFF
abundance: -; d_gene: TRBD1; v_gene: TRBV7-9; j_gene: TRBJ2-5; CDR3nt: TGTGCCAGCAGCTTAGCGGGGACAGGAGATCAAGAGACCCAGTACTTC; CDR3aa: CASSLAGTGDQETQYF
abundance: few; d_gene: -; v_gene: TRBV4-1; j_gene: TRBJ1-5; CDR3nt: TGCGCCAGCAGCCAAGAGCCGGGGGCACAGCCCCAGCATTTT; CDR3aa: CASSQEPGAQPQHF
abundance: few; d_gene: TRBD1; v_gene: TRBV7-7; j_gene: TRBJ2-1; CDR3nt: TGTGCTAGCAGCTTGGGACCGGGACAGGGAACAAACAATGAGCAGTTCTTC; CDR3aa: CASSLGPGQGTNNEQFF
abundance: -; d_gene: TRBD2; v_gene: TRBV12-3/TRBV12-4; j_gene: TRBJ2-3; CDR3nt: TGTGCCAGCAGTTCCATAGCGGGGGGGAAGCATACGCAGTATTTT; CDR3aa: CASSSIAGGKHTQYF
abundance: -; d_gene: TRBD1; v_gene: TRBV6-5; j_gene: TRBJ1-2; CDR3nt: TGTGCCAGCAGAACGGGACAGAGCCTTGGCTACACCTTC; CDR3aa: CASRTGQSLGYTF
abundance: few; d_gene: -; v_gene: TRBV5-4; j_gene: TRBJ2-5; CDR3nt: TGTGCCAGCAGCTTGTGGACAGCCCAAGAGACCCAGTACTTC; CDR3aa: CASSLWTAQETQYF
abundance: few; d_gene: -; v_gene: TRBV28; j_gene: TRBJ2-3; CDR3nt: TGTGCCATCGCTTTCCCCGGGGATACGCAGTATTTT; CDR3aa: CAIAFPGDTQYF
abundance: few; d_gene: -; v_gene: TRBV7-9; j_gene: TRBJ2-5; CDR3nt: TGTGCCAGCAGCTTAGCGCAGGGATGGCAAGAGACCCAGTACTTC; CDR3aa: CASSLAQGWQETQYF
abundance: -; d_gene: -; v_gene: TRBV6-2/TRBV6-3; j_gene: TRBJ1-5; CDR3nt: TGTACCAGCAGTAATGACGACGGGTTCCATAGCAATCAGCCCCAGCATTTT; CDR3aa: CTSSNDDGFHSNQPQHF
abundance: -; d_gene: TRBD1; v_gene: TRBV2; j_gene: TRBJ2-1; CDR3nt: TGTGCCAGCAGTGAAGCTTTTGGACAGGGACAGTTCTTC; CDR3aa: CASSEAFGQGQFF